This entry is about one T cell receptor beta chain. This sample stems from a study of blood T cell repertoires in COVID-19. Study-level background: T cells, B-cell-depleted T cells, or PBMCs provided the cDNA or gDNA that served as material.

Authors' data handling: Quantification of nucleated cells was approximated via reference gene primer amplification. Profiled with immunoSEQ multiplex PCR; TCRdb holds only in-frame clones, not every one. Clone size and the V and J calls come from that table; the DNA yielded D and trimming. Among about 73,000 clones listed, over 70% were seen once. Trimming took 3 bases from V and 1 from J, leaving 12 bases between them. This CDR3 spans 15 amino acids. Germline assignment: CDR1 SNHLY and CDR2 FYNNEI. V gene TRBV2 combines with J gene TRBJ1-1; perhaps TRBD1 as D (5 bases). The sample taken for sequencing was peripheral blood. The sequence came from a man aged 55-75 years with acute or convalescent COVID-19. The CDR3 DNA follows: TGTGCCAGCAGTGAGCAGGGTCGGTCGAACACTGAAGCTTTCTTT. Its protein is CASSEQGRSNTEAFF.